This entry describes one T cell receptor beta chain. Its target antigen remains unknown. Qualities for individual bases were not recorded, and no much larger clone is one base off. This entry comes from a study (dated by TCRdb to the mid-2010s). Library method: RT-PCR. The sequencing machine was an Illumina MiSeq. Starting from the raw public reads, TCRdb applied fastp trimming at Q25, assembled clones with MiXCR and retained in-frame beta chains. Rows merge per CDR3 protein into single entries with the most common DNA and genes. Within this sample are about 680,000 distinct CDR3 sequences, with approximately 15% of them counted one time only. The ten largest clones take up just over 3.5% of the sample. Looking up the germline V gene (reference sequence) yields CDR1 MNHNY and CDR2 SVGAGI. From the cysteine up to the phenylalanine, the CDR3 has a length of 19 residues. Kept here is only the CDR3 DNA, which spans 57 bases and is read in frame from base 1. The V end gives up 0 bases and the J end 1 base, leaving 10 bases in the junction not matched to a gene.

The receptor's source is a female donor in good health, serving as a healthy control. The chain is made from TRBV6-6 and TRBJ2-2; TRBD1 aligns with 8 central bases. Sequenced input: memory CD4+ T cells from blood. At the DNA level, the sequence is TGTGCCAGCAGTTACTCCCGGGACAGGCTTGCCAAGAACACCGGGGAGCTGTTTTTT. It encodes CASSYSRDRLAKNTGELFF.